This TCR beta chain was sequenced for a study of T-cell memory formation after mild COVID-19. At the level of the study: The TCR clusters were mostly specific to one donor.

Study results and limitations: Researchers report contracting CD4+ clones mostly in CM and EM, with CD8+ clones in EMRA.

Germline CDR1 is SEHNR and CDR2 is FQNEAQ (reference sequence). The V end lost 11 bases, the J end lost 2 bases, and 18 bases lay between the germline ends. The CDR3 consists of 14 residues. Barcoded TCR alpha and TCR beta cDNA libraries with UMIs came from 5'RACE using constant-segment primers. Via MiXCR, TCRdb re-called the 5' RACE reads, giving one row per CDR3 protein. The sample has 250,000 to 400,000 distinct CDR3 sequences, roughly an eighth seen once. This clonotype was detected ten times or more. What it binds is not known. Input material: PBMCs or a T cell subset sorted from them (not recorded which). This clonotype was obtained from a young man who had mild COVID-19 (a few samples of this study predate the infection). Cell type and time point are not known. The chain employs TRBV7-9 and TRBJ2-5, with D possibly matching TRBD1 (5 bases). The CDR3 sequence: CAVGRQGPQETQYF. Written as DNA, the CDR3 is TGTGCCGTAGGACGGCAGGGCCCTCAAGAGACCCAGTACTTC.